This T cell receptor beta chain came from a study of blood T cell repertoires in COVID-19. This table comes from immunoSEQ multiplex PCR, and its TCRdb copy is limited to in-frame clones, with some not included. The table lists a few hundred thousand clones, approximately 90% of them singletons. This clone was seen once. CDR1 GTSNPN and CDR2 SVGIG come from the germline V gene (reference sequence). The CDR3 extends over 19 amino acids. Trimming took 0 bases from V and 0 from J, leaving 21 bases between them. V and J are TRBV30 and TRBJ2-1; weak D call: TRBD1 (6 bases). The receptor's source is a man between 25 and 39 years old who had recovered from COVID-19. The sample consisted of PBMCs or T cells enriched from blood (not recorded which). The CDR3 here is CAWSVYGFWGQSSYNEQFF. The CDR3 coding sequence is TGTGCCTGGAGTGTATATGGATTCTGGGGGCAAAGCTCCTACAATGAGCAGTTCTTC.